Below are 21 T cell receptor beta chains sequenced from a single sample in a study of vaccination and CD4 T cells after COVID-19. Cultured CD4+ T cell DNA was sequenced using the Oncomine TCR Beta short-read assay. MiXCR, applied by TCRdb to the PCR reads, yields one record per CDR3 protein. The sample has some 12,000 distinct CDR3 sequences, around 50% seen once. The treatment was: roughly nine-day PBMC culture with coronavirus spike peptide pools or control peptides (ViraFEST assay). Their antigen targets remain unknown. The sequencing input was CD4+ T cells from blood, cultured in vitro. The receptors here all came from a human donor who had recovered from COVID-19.

The chain links TRBV20-1 to TRBJ2-7, with D possibly TRBD1 on 6 matching bases. Trimming removed 4 bases from V and 6 bases from J, with 16 bases in between. The CDR3 sequence is 13 residues long. CDR1 is DFQATT, CDR2 SNEGSKA, per germline (reference sequence). The CDR3 sequence is CSAISTQGLEQYF. The CDR3 DNA reads TGCAGTGCTATTAGTACACAGGGTCTCGAGCAGTACTTC.

This clonotype was recorded once. The CDR3 loop is CAISEPASGAGTDTQYF. For the CDR3, the DNA is TGTGCCATCAGTGAGCCAGCTAGCGGAGCCGGCACAGATACGCAGTATTTT. This chain joins TRBV10-3 and TRBJ2-3; 7 bases are shared with TRBD2. The CDR3 extends over 17 amino acids. The germline CDR1 and CDR2 sequences are ENHRY and SYGVKD. V shed 2 bases, J shed 1 base, and the junction held 9 bases outside the gene matches.

V is TRBV19 and J is TRBJ2-3; D may match TRBD1 or TRBD2 (5 bases each). The CDR3 runs to 12 residues. The germline V gene has CDR1 LNHDA and CDR2 SQIVND (reference sequence). The V end was cut by 6 bases, the J end by 11 bases, with 15 bases between. DNA of the CDR3: TGTGCCAGTAGGGGGACGAATTGGGAGCAGTATTTT. Translated: CASRGTNWEQYF.

The CDR3 sequence: CSATGRGLATKYSTDTQYF. CDR3 nucleotide sequence: TGCAGTGCTACTGGGAGGGGACTAGCGACAAAGTATAGCACAGATACGCAGTATTTT. The rearrangement links TRBV20-1 to TRBJ2-3; 10 nucleotides align to TRBD2. Per germline, CDR1 DFQATT and CDR2 SNEGSKA (reference sequence). The length of the CDR3 is 19 residues. Trimming at V came to 4 bases and at J to 0 bases, leaving 16 bases not matched to a gene.

V gene TRBV18 combines with J gene TRBJ2-3, with D uncertain. V was cut by 2 bases and J by 1 base, with 10 bases left in between. CDR1 and CDR2 (germline): KGHSH, LQKENI. The CDR3 totals 15 residues. CDR3 in DNA: TGTGCCAGCTCACCAGCTTATTTGGGCACAGATACGCAGTATTTT. Translating it yields CASSPAYLGTDTQYF.

V usage is TRBV6-2 or TRBV6-3 and J usage is TRBJ2-1; the D gene is possibly TRBD2 (5 bases). CDR3 length equals 14 residues. Germline-derived CDR1 and CDR2 are MNHEY and SVGEGT. Deletions cut 7 bases from V and 6 bases from J, with 16 bases between. CDR3: CASIGLPGSNEQFF. The CDR3 DNA reads TGTGCCAGCATCGGACTCCCGGGGTCCAATGAGCAGTTCTTC.

This chain uses TRBV20-1 with TRBJ1-2, with 10 bases matching TRBD1. CDR1 and CDR2 from the germline V gene are DFQATT and SNEGSKA (reference sequence). V was clipped by 2 bases and J by 6 bases; unmatched bases: 9. This CDR3 spans 15 amino acids. The CDR3 region has the DNA TGCAGTGCTAGACTTGGGACAGGGGCGTATAATGGCTACACCTTC. This translates into CSARLGTGAYNGYTF.

CDR3 sequence: CATGQNTGELFF. The CDR3 region has the DNA TGTGCCACTGGTCAGAACACCGGGGAGCTGTTTTTT. The chain uses TRBV24-1 and TRBJ2-2; D remains ambiguous. V shed 10 bases and J shed 1 base, with 6 bases lying between them. Per germline, CDR1 KGHDR and CDR2 SFDVKD. This CDR3 region has 12 residues.

This clonotype was picked up a small number of times. The rearrangement links TRBV24-1 to TRBJ1-2; D gene uncertain. The germline V gene encodes CDR1 KGHDR and CDR2 SFDVKD. CDR3 length equals 13 residues. V was pared by 3 bases and J by 3 bases, with 7 bases between. CDR3 DNA: TGTGCCACCAGTGATCCTGGATACTATGGCTACACCTTC. This sequence encodes CATSDPGYYGYTF.

This clonotype was seen a few times. The CDR3 reads CASSRLRDSHTETQYF. CDR3 in DNA: TGTGCCAGCAGCCGCCTCAGGGACTCTCACACGGAGACCCAGTACTTC. The chain links TRBV14 to TRBJ2-5; possibly TRBD2 for D (6 bases). The CDR3 sequence is 16 residues long. CDR1 SGHDN and CDR2 FVKESK come from the germline V gene. Between the trimmed V and J ends, which lost 4 bases and 5 bases, there was a span of 20 bases.

The table lists this clonotype with a count of one. This chain uses TRBV20-1 with TRBJ2-1; TRBD2 agrees at 13 bases. Germline V gene sequence: CDR1 DFQATT, CDR2 SNEGSKA (reference sequence). This CDR3 is 15 amino acids long. V lost 6 bases, J lost 4 bases, and 6 bases stayed unmatched. The CDR3 DNA is TGCAGTGCGCGGACTAGCGGGAGAGGTTACAATGAGCAGTTCTTC. Protein product: CSARTSGRGYNEQFF.

This clonotype was observed once. The rearrangement joins TRBV21-1 to TRBJ1-6; TRBD1, as called in the table, went unchecked against the DNA. TRBV21-1 is tagged as a pseudogene. The CDR3 length is 17 residues. The CDR3 is CASRGQSTSSYNSPLHF. In nucleotides, the CDR3 is TGTGCCAGCAGAGGACAGAGCACAAGCTCCTATAATTCACCCCTCCACTTT.

The chain employs TRBV20-1 and TRBJ1-1; no reliable D call. Germline V gene sequence: CDR1 DFQATT, CDR2 SNEGSKA (reference sequence). The CDR3 totals 15 residues. Trimming left V 0 bases short and J 0 bases short, with 11 bases between. The CDR3 nucleotides are TGCAGTGCTAGAGATCTAGTCATAGTGAACACTGAAGCTTTCTTT. This encodes CSARDLVIVNTEAFF.

CDR3 nucleotides: TGCAGTGCTAGAGATCGGTGGGAGGGGCGGGGCGGCTACACCTTC. Translating gives CSARDRWEGRGGYTF. The chain uses TRBV20-1 and TRBJ1-2; the D gene is possibly TRBD1 (5 bases). CDR1 DFQATT and CDR2 SNEGSKA come from the germline V gene (reference sequence). This CDR3 spans 15 amino acids. Deletions cut 0 bases from V and 8 bases from J, with 19 bases between.

V usage is TRBV28 and J usage is TRBJ2-3; 12 bases map to TRBD2. The V segment lost 8 bases and the J segment 8 bases; nucleotides outside the gene matches: 17. The germline gives CDR1 MDHEN, CDR2 SYDVKM. This CDR3 region has 17 residues. CDR3 sequence: CASAMGPTSGSRATQYF. DNA of the CDR3: TGTGCCAGCGCTATGGGCCCGACTAGCGGGAGTAGGGCTACGCAGTATTTT.

CDR3 coding DNA: TGTGCCAGCAGCCCCGCGAGGGGACGGGAGAACACCGGGGAGCTGTTTTTT. It yields the protein CASSPARGRENTGELFF. The gene calls are TRBV7-2 and TRBJ2-2; the D gene could be TRBD1 or TRBD2 (5 bases each). The CDR3 runs to 17 residues. V gave up 5 bases and J gave up 1 base, with 17 bases separating them. Germline assignment: CDR1 SGHTA and CDR2 FQGNSA.

This clonotype was picked up a small number of times. CDR3 coding DNA: TGTGCCAGCAGTTACCGGGACAGGGGACGATACGAGAATCAGCCCCAGCATTTT. This translates into CASSYRDRGRYENQPQHF. V is TRBV6-5 and J is TRBJ1-5; 10 bases match TRBD1. Germline V lookup: CDR1 MNHEY, CDR2 SVGAGI. J lost 4 bases, V lost 2 bases, and 11 bases had no gene match. The CDR3 length is 18 residues.

The rearrangement uses TRBV7-2 and TRBJ1-5, with D perhaps matching TRBD1 (5 bases). Germline CDR1 is SGHTA and CDR2 is FQGNSA. This CDR3 is built from 15 residues. The germline V and J ends were trimmed by 5 bases and 5 bases, with 16 bases remaining between them. The CDR3 here is CASSPGTYQDQPQHF. CDR3 DNA: TGTGCCAGCAGCCCCGGGACCTACCAGGATCAGCCCCAGCATTTT.

There are a few counts of this clonotype. The chain is built from TRBV19 and TRBJ1-5; 9 bases are shared with TRBD1. Germline loops: CDR1 LNHDA, CDR2 SQIVND (reference sequence). Trimming cost V 1 base and J 6 bases; bases outside gene matches: 7. The CDR3 consists of 16 residues. The DNA of the CDR3 is TGTGCCAGTAGTATAGGGGGACAGGGAATGACTCAGCCCCAGCATTTT. Residues: CASSIGGQGMTQPQHF.

The sample holds a few counts of this clonotype. The rearrangement joins TRBV7-8 to TRBJ2-7; D tentatively fits TRBD1 or TRBD2 (5 bases each). Germline CDR1 SGHVS, CDR2 FQNEAQ. Trimming removed 2 bases from V and 6 bases from J, with 14 bases in between. The CDR3 is 14 residues long. Written as DNA, the CDR3 is TGTGCCAGCAGCTTATCCCGGGGCCCCTCCGAGCAGTACTTC. Translation: CASSLSRGPSEQYF.

The sample holds a few counts of this clonotype. The V gene is TRBV7-2, the J gene TRBJ1-1, with a possible D match to TRBD1 (6 bases). CDR1 and CDR2 from the germline V gene are SGHTA and FQGNSA. CDR3 length: 14 amino acids. Trimming shortened V by 2 bases and J by 1 base, and 8 bases separated the two germline ends. CDR3 residues: CASSLSTGNTEAFF. In nucleotides, the CDR3 is TGTGCCAGCAGCTTATCGACAGGGAACACTGAAGCTTTCTTT.